This TCR beta chain was sequenced for a study of cytomegalovirus exposure and HLA in healthy donors. There are 13 residues in the CDR3. Germline CDR1 MDHEN, CDR2 SYDVKM. V shed 5 bases, J shed 8 bases, and the junction held 6 bases outside the gene matches. Only in-frame clones appear in the TCRdb table, and some are missing; sequencing was by immunoSEQ multiplex PCR. The sample lists about 90,000 clones, approximately 81% occurring once. The origin of this receptor is a woman aged 18-29 years in good health and CMV-seropositive. Source material: PBMCs. This sequence joins TRBV28 and TRBJ1-2, with TRBD1 identical over 9 bases. The CDR3 loop reads CASSQRTGVGYTF. The CDR3 DNA follows: TGTGCCAGCAGTCAGAGGACAGGGGTAGGCTACACCTTC.